This TCR beta chain was sequenced for a study of T-cell reconstitution after alpha-beta-depleted transplantation in children. The authors prepared the TCRbeta library with unique molecular identifiers. TCRdb re-derived calls from the PCR reads in MiXCR, one entry per CDR3 protein. Here the sample spans about 400,000 distinct CDR3 sequences, around 21% being singletons. The CDR3 has 13 residues. Per germline, CDR1 SNHLY and CDR2 FYNNEI. The V gene lost 4 bases and the J gene lost 5 bases, with 9 bases spanning the gap. This clonotype was observed a handful of times. V and J are TRBV2 and TRBJ1-5; D gene unclear. The clonotype originates from a human donor who donated a stem cell graft to a child with acute myeloid leukemia. The sequences come from PBMCs from the stem cell graft donor, collected from the stem cell graft. CDR3 in amino acids: CASSVRVDQPQHF. The CDR3 DNA is TGTGCCAGCAGTGTCCGGGTAGATCAGCCCCAGCATTTT.